The source of this T cell receptor beta chain is a study of early T cells in non-severe SARS-CoV-2 infection. Study-level background: It was bulk RNA from unsorted whole blood that was sequenced, and the chains were unpaired.

This clonotype was seen more than once but under ten times. Antigen unknown. Attachment of unique molecular identifiers to individual cDNA molecules was performed. Each CDR3 protein is one row after TCRdb ran MiXCR on the 5' RACE reads. Here the sample spans roughly 63,000 distinct CDR3 sequences, around an eighth being singletons. Study observations and caveats: Sequences matched to VDJdb favored anti-spike CD8 responses, while private and CD4 specificities were missed.

The length of the CDR3 is 16 residues. V gave up 8 bases and J gave up 4 bases; unmatched junction bases: 8. This rearrangement joins TRBV6-7 to TRBJ2-1; 13 bases map to TRBD2. TRBV6-7 is assigned to the ORF class and has an uncertain function. Sequencing was carried out using whole blood. This TCR was sampled from an adult who was a healthcare worker with PCR-confirmed SARS-CoV-2 infection or an uninfected control (not recorded which). The CDR3 loop is CASRDLGLAGYNEQFF. The CDR3 nucleotides read TGTGCCAGCCGAGACTTGGGACTAGCGGGATACAATGAGCAGTTCTTC.